This is a list of T cell receptor beta chains from one sample in a study of blood T cell repertoires in COVID-19. Profiling relied on immunoSEQ multiplex PCR, and the TCRdb table lists in-frame clones only, not all of them. The profile shows approximately 410,000 clones, roughly 89% of them singletons. The specimen sequenced was peripheral blood. Receptor source: a woman aged 25 to 39 with active or convalescent COVID-19. Each CDR3 is given with its conserved first and last residue. The D gene is left open where the match is weak. Some rows have no size entry. The others give once, few or many, or a class for an expanded clone.

TRBJ1-5,TRBD1,TRBV9,20,NA,CASSPTQTGIPPDSNQPQHF,TGTGCCAGCAGCCCCACACAGACAGGGATTCCTCCCGATAGCAATCAGCCCCAGCATTTT
TRBJ1-4,TRBD1,TRBV19,16,once,CASRTRQGSPLEKLFF,TGTGCCAGTAGAACCCGACAGGGTTCGCCCCTGGAAAAACTGTTTTTT
TRBJ1-1,NA,TRBV4-1,16,once,CASSQESGNWNTEAFF,TGCGCCAGCAGCCAAGAATCAGGAAACTGGAACACTGAAGCTTTCTTT
TRBJ2-3,TRBD1,TRBV10-1,16,NA,CASSGRDRGYTDTQYF,TGCGCCAGCAGTGGCCGGGACAGGGGATACACAGATACGCAGTATTTT
TRBJ1-2,NA,TRBV6-5,11,NA,CASSLAYGYTF,TGTGCCAGCAGTTTAGCCTATGGCTACACCTTC
TRBJ1-3,NA,TRBV10-3,16,NA,CAISESMGLSGNTIYF,TGTGCCATCAGTGAGTCCATGGGACTATCTGGAAACACCATATATTTT
TRBJ2-1,TRBD2,TRBV5-6,15,NA,CASSPGGSSYNEQFF,TGTGCCAGCAGCCCCGGGGGGAGCTCCTACAATGAGCAGTTCTTC
TRBJ1-1,TRBD1,TRBV27,13,NA,CASSLRRGPEAFF,TGTGCCAGCAGTTTACGCAGGGGGCCTGAAGCTTTCTTT
TRBJ2-2,TRBD2,TRBV7-7,15,NA,CASSHVAGGAGELFF,TGTGCCAGCAGCCACGTCGCGGGAGGGGCCGGGGAGCTGTTTTTT
TRBJ1-2,NA,TRBV5-8,14,NA,CASSWGTGEYGYTF,TGTGCCAGCAGCTGGGGCACGGGGGAGTATGGCTACACCTTC
TRBJ2-5,TRBD2,TRBV28,15,NA,CASSRTSGSWETQYF,TGTGCCAGCAGTAGGACTAGCGGGAGTTGGGAGACCCAGTACTTC
TRBJ1-2,NA,TRBV18,12,once,CASSPDSYGYTF,TGTGCCAGCTCGCCTGACAGTTATGGCTACACCTTC
TRBJ2-1,TRBD2,TRBV2,17,NA,CASSEGGSGSSYNEQFF,TGTGCCAGCAGTGAAGGGGGTAGCGGGAGTTCCTACAATGAGCAGTTCTTC
TRBJ2-3,NA,TRBV19,16,NA,CASSIDLTPGGETQYF,TGTGCCAGTAGTATAGATTTGACCCCTGGAGGAGAAACGCAGTATTTT
TRBJ2-1,TRBD2,TRBV10-3,15,once,CAIRDGGGPYNEQFF,TGTGCCATCAGGGACGGGGGGGGCCCCTACAATGAGCAGTTCTTC
TRBJ2-3,TRBD1,TRBV29-1,16,NA,CSAKAQQGAAADTQYF,TGCAGCGCCAAAGCACAACAGGGGGCGGCGGCAGATACGCAGTATTTT
TRBJ1-5,NA,TRBV19,12,NA,CATRGGNQPQHF,TGTGCCACCCGGGGGGGTAACCAGCCCCAGCATTTT
TRBJ1-3,NA,TRBV19,15,once,CASSRIQGPGNTIYF,TGTGCCAGTAGTAGAATACAGGGACCCGGAAACACCATATATTTT
TRBJ2-7,NA,TRBV25-1,12,NA,CASRRSSYEQYF,TGTGCCAGCAGGAGGAGCTCCTACGAGCAGTACTTC
TRBJ2-5,NA,TRBV24-1,15,few,CATSESQDPQETQYF,TGTGCCACCAGTGAGTCACAGGATCCACAAGAGACCCAGTACTTC
TRBJ1-3,TRBD1,TRBV12-5,16,NA,CASGTGQGLGGNTIYF,TGTGCTAGTGGCACCGGACAGGGGCTTGGTGGAAACACCATATATTTT
TRBJ2-1,TRBD2,TRBV7-2,19,NA,CASSLSSGVVGSGGDEQFF,TGTGCCAGCAGCTTAAGCTCGGGGGTGGTCGGTAGCGGGGGCGATGAGCAGTTCTTC
TRBJ1-2,NA,TRBV27,13,NA,CASRSGIAVGYTF,TGTGCCAGCAGAAGCGGTATTGCCGTCGGCTACACCTTC
TRBJ1-2,TRBD1,TRBV3-1/TRBV3-2,17,NA,CASSQPAGTGVSYGYTF,TGTGCCAGCAGCCAACCAGCCGGGACAGGGGTGAGCTATGGCTACACCTTC
TRBJ2-3,NA,TRBV7-5,14,NA,CVRSPDGGTDTQYF,TGTGTCAGAAGCCCCGACGGGGGCACAGATACGCAGTATTTT
TRBJ2-7,NA,TRBV2,12,NA,CASLAGSYEQYF,TGTGCCAGCCTGGCAGGATCCTACGAGCAGTACTTC
TRBJ1-2,TRBD1,TRBV7-8,14,NA,CASSYLTGGDGYTF,TGTGCCAGCAGCTACTTGACAGGGGGCGATGGCTACACCTTC
TRBJ2-1,TRBD1,TRBV27,16,few,CASSTFQGASYNEQFF,TGTGCCAGCAGCACCTTCCAGGGGGCATCCTACAATGAGCAGTTCTTC
TRBJ2-5,NA,TRBV19,14,NA,CASSPRGKRETQYF,TGTGCCAGTAGTCCCCGGGGGAAGAGGGAGACCCAGTACTTC
TRBJ1-6,NA,TRBV7-2,17,NA,CASSNPSDGMSNSPLHF,TGTGCCAGCAGCAACCCCTCGGACGGGATGTCTAATTCACCCCTCCACTTT
TRBJ2-1,NA,TRBV6-5,13,NA,CASSSYSYNEQFF,TGTGCCAGCAGTTCCTACTCCTACAATGAGCAGTTCTTC
TRBJ2-2,TRBD1,TRBV6-5,15,NA,CASSSGTGDTGELFF,TGTGCCAGCAGTTCCGGGACAGGGGACACCGGGGAGCTGTTTTTT
TRBJ2-1,NA,TRBV5-6,13,NA,CASSLARSNEQFF,TGTGCCAGCAGCTTGGCCAGAAGTAATGAGCAGTTCTTC
TRBJ1-1,TRBD1,TRBV25-1,14,NA,CPGQGAFSCTEAFF,TGTCCGGGACAGGGGGCATTTAGTTGCACTGAAGCTTTCTTT
TRBJ2-2,TRBD2,TRBV7-6,15,NA,CASSLAQGGTGELFF,TGTGCCAGCAGCTTAGCCCAGGGAGGGACCGGGGAGCTGTTTTTT
TRBJ2-2,NA,TRBV27,15,NA,CASSLYAGSTGELFF,TGTGCCAGCAGTTTATATGCAGGAAGCACCGGGGAGCTGTTTTTT
TRBJ1-1,TRBD1,TRBV5-8,14,NA,CASSLGWTGGDAFF,TGTGCCAGCAGCTTGGGGTGGACAGGGGGTGATGCTTTCTTT
TRBJ1-2,NA,TRBV10-2,14,NA,CASSDSGGSYGYTF,TGCGCCAGCAGTGACTCGGGGGGGTCCTATGGCTACACCTTC
TRBJ2-5,TRBD1,TRBV5-1,14,few,CASSFGQGRETQYF,TGCGCCAGCAGCTTTGGACAGGGTAGGGAGACCCAGTACTTC
TRBJ2-3,NA,TRBV7-2,14,once,CASSLDSRTDTQYF,TGTGCCAGCAGCTTAGATAGCCGAACAGATACGCAGTATTTT
TRBJ2-7,TRBD1,TRBV6-5,16,NA,CASSYGSPGTGDEQYF,TGTGCCAGCAGTTACGGGTCCCCCGGGACAGGGGACGAGCAGTACTTC
TRBJ1-2,NA,TRBV4-1,15,NA,CASSQDLGRLSGYTF,TGCGCCAGCAGCCAAGATCTTGGCAGGCTCTCTGGCTACACCTTC
TRBJ1-6,TRBD1,TRBV5-6,16,NA,CASSLLAAGGGSPLHF,TGTGCCAGCAGCTTGCTCGCGGCAGGGGGTGGCTCACCCCTCCACTTT
TRBJ2-5,NA,TRBV5-1,17,NA,CASSHLGTRGRGETQYF,TGCGCCAGCAGCCATCTTGGTACACGTGGCCGGGGAGAGACCCAGTACTTC
TRBJ2-2,NA,TRBV5-6,13,once,CASSQASPGELFF,TGTGCCAGCAGCCAAGCGAGTCCCGGGGAGCTGTTTTTT
TRBJ2-5,TRBD1,TRBV7-9,15,NA,CASSLRRQGVETQYF,TGTGCCAGCAGCCTCCGGAGACAGGGGGTCGAGACCCAGTACTTC